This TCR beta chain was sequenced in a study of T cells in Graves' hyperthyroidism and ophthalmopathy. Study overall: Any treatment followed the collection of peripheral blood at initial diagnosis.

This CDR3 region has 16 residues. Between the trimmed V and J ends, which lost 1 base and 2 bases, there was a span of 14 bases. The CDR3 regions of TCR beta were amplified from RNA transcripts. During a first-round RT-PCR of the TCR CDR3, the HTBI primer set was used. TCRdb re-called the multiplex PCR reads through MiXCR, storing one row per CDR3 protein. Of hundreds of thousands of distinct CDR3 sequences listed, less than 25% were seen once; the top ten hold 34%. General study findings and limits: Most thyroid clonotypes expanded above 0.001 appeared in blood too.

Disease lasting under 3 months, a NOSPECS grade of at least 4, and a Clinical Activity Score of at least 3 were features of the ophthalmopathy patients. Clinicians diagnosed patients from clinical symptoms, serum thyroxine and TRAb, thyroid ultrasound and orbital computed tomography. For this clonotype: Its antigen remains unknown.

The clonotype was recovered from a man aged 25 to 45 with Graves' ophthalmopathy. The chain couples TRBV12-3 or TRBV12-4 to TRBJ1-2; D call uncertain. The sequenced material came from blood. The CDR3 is CASSLDPGVPNYGYTF. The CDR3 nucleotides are TGTGCCAGCAGTTTAGACCCGGGAGTCCCCAACTATGGCTACACCTTC.